Sequencing of this T cell receptor (beta chain) was carried out in a study of T-cell reconstitution after alpha-beta-depleted transplantation in children (TCRdb year 2016). Context from the whole study: The study quantitatively tracked T-cell immune reconstitution after TCRalphabeta/CD19-depleted allogeneic hematopoietic cell transplantation in children using TCR repertoire profiling.

Reading the label with the study, this specimen's treatment or condition is: allogeneic hematopoietic cell transplantation with graft depleted of TCRalphabeta T cells and CD19 B cells. TCRalphabeta/CD19-depleted allogeneic hematopoietic cell grafts were given to the transplant recipients, all of whom were children. Library method: PCR. These reads were obtained on an Illumina HiSeq 2500. Molecular barcoding was employed in the preparation of TCR libraries, with unique molecular identifiers being used to normalize TCRbeta repertoire quantification. TCRdb passed the public sequencing reads through fastp at Q25 and MiXCR, retaining productive beta sequences. CDR3 protein duplicates are merged, each entry listing the most common genes and DNA. The sample table records about 980,000 distinct CDR3 sequences; roughly 29% of these occur just once. Under 30% of the sample rests with the top ten. Comments on this clonotype: Its antigen remains undetermined. One base away there is no much larger clone; base qualities are not given.

The CDR3 sequence holds 15 residues, the cysteine and phenylalanine included. The retained sequence is limited to the CDR3, 45 bases, with the frame set at the first base. The germline ends are 10 bases apart after V is trimmed by 1 base and J by 1 base. Sequences LGHNA (CDR1) and YNFKEQ (CDR2) are obtained from the germline V gene. The paper's findings and limits, for the study overall: The frequencies of hyperexpanded clones fell over the following months, and after one year, T-cell counts and TCRbeta diversity were mostly attributed to newly produced T cells. In some patients, high TCRbeta diversity at day 60 was attributed to recipient T cells and intrathymic progenitors that had survived conditioning. The apparently early alphabetaT-cell count recovery about two months after transplant was reportedly dependent on only several hundred rapidly expanded clones derived from non-depleted graft cells.

The chain was built from TRBV4-2 and TRBJ1-1; perhaps TRBD1 is the D gene, with 6 bases matching. The sequence was obtained from a boy less than two years old who had a stem cell transplant for SCID, so the T cells may come from the graft donor. The source material was PBMCs, mostly from graft donor cells, sampled 360 days after TCRalphabeta/CD19-depleted stem cell transplant. The DNA sequence is as follows: TGTGCCAGCAGCCAAGCAGGGACAAGGAACACTGAAGCTTTCTTT. Its translation is CASSQAGTRNTEAFF.